These 22 T cell receptor beta chains were sequenced from one sample in a study of shared clonotypes between healthy human individuals. Clones were read by immunoSEQ multiplex PCR, and TCRdb kept only the in-frame ones, dropping some. The sample includes about 2.2 million clones, 90% to 95% of them seen just once. CD8 cells classed as naive were CD45RO-negative and positively selected for CCR7, excluding terminally differentiated effector memory CD45RA+ cells. Sequencing was done on a sample of naive CD8+ T cells from PBMCs. The origin of the receptors is a man aged 18-30 years in good health. Some clones in this sample may be carry-over from other donors' samples.

Details on this clone: Other DNA sequences in this sample translate to the same CDR3. The chain joins TRBV27 to TRBJ2-1; TRBD2 aligns across 14 bases. Looked up from germline, CDR1 is MNHEY and CDR2 is SMNVEV (reference sequence). The length of the CDR3 is 16 residues. V was pared by 1 base and J by 6 bases, with 2 bases of the junction left unmatched. CDR3 residues: CASSLLGTSGSNEQFF. The CDR3, as DNA: TGTGCCAGCAGTTTATTAGGGACTAGCGGGAGCAATGAGCAGTTCTTC.

The rearrangement uses TRBV25-1 and TRBJ1-6; possibly TRBD1 for D (5 bases). CDR3 length: 14 residues. The germline gives CDR1 MGHDK, CDR2 SYGVNS. The V end lost 8 bases, the J end lost 1 base, and 9 bases lay between the germline ends. In DNA form, the CDR3 reads TGTGCCAGCGGAGACAGTTCCTATAATTCACCCCTCCACTTT. The encoded protein is CASGDSSYNSPLHF.

This clone was recorded a few times. The rearrangement links TRBV28 to TRBJ1-5; D unresolved. V lost 4 bases and J lost 8, with 6 bases in between. CDR3 length: 11 residues. The germline gives CDR1 MDHEN, CDR2 SYDVKM. DNA of the CDR3: TGTGCCAGCAGTTACCCAGAGCCCCAGCATTTT. Protein: CASSYPEPQHF.

The rearrangement joins TRBV11-3 to TRBJ1-1; D is ambiguous. The germline CDR1 and CDR2 sequences are SGHNT and YENEEA. The ends were cut back, 8 bases at V and 3 bases at J, with 16 bases in the middle. The CDR3 is 14 residues long. The CDR3 is CASLAGGPDTEAFF. The CDR3 nucleotides are TGTGCCAGCCTTGCAGGAGGGCCCGACACTGAAGCTTTCTTT.

This clone appeared once. Other DNA variants within this sample encode the same CDR3. The V call is TRBV4-1, the J call TRBJ2-5, with unresolved D. Trimming left V 0 bases short and J 5 bases short, with 7 bases between. The CDR3 has 13 residues. The germline CDR1 and CDR2 sequences are MGHRA and YSYEKL. Here the CDR3 DNA reads TGCGCCAGCAGCCAAGATGCAGAGGAGACCCAGTACTTC. This gives the protein CASSQDAEETQYF.

The chain joins TRBV4-1 to TRBJ2-1; D possibly corresponds to TRBD2 (6 bases). Germline assignment: CDR1 MGHRA and CDR2 YSYEKL. This CDR3 spans 17 amino acids. Trimming took 0 bases from V and 3 from J, leaving 15 bases between them. The CDR3 DNA follows: TGCGCCAGCAGCCAAGATGCGGCGGGGCCTAACTACAATGAGCAGTTCTTC. It translates to CASSQDAAGPNYNEQFF.

The chain has TRBV4-1 and TRBJ2-1, with D maybe TRBD1 (5 bases). Trimming removed 0 bases at V and 8 bases at J, with 14 bases between. Germline assignment: CDR1 MGHRA and CDR2 YSYEKL. The CDR3 length is 15 residues. The CDR3 DNA is TGCGCCAGCAGCCAAGATCCGATGGGGCCCCATGAGCAGTTCTTC. This codes for CASSQDPMGPHEQFF.

The rearrangement joins TRBV27 to TRBJ2-1; D is tentatively TRBD1 or TRBD2 (5 bases each). V shed 2 bases and J shed 2 bases, with 22 bases lying between them. There are 19 residues in the CDR3. Germline V gene data show CDR1 as MNHEY and CDR2 as SMNVEV (reference sequence). CDR3 amino acids: CASSLGRSRSPGPYNEQFF. The CDR3 DNA reads TGTGCCAGCAGTTTAGGGCGGAGCCGATCCCCGGGACCCTACAATGAGCAGTTCTTC.

Turning to this clone: One end of the junction fails to match germline, which may point to a read error. This sequence joins TRBV5-6 and TRBJ1-4; D not certain. Germline lookup yields CDR1 SGHDT and CDR2 YYEEEE. The CDR3 loop spans 14 amino acids. CDR3 loop: CASTLVGDNEKLFF. Written as DNA, the CDR3 is TGTGCCAGCACCTTGGTGGGAGATAATGAAAAACTGTTTTTT.

The chain carries TRBV28 and TRBJ2-7, with TRBD1 matching 10 bases. V gave up 7 bases and J gave up 4 bases; unmatched junction bases: 10. The length of the CDR3 is 15 residues. Germline CDR1 and CDR2: MDHEN and SYDVKM. The CDR3 DNA is TGTGCCAGCACAGGGATCCGGGACAGGGGTTACGAGCAGTACTTC. It encodes CASTGIRDRGYEQYF.

The chain is built from TRBV28 and TRBJ1-3; D is possibly TRBD1 (6 bases). The CDR3 has 17 amino acids. Looked up from germline, CDR1 is MDHEN and CDR2 is SYDVKM. Trimming removed 3 bases from V and 0 bases from J, with 15 bases in between. CDR3 DNA sequence: TGTGCCAGCAGTTTCTCAGACTGGACAGCCTCTGGAAACACCATATATTTT. Its translation: CASSFSDWTASGNTIYF.

The rearrangement links TRBV7-9 to TRBJ1-1, with a tentative D call TRBD1 (6 bases). The CDR3 sequence is 15 residues long. Trimming removed 4 bases from V and 0 bases from J, with 12 bases in between. Germline assignment: CDR1 SEHNR and CDR2 FQNEAQ (reference sequence). The CDR3 spells CASSSKGQMNTEAFF. The CDR3 coding sequence is TGTGCCAGCAGCTCGAAAGGACAGATGAACACTGAAGCTTTCTTT.

Only one count was recorded for this clone. The rearrangement links TRBV13 to TRBJ2-1; D unclear. The V end lost 4 bases, the J end lost 6 bases, and 10 bases lay between the germline ends. Germline CDR1 reads PRHDT; CDR2 reads FYEKMQ (reference sequence). The CDR3 runs 13 residues. CDR3 amino acids: CASSSRLGNEQFF. In nucleotides, the CDR3 is TGTGCCAGCAGCTCTCGCCTGGGCAATGAGCAGTTCTTC.

V and J are TRBV27 and TRBJ2-7; 9 bases match TRBD2. The CDR3 extends over 17 amino acids. The junction had 8 bases not matched to a gene; V was cut back by 2 bases and J by 0 bases. Germline-derived CDR1 and CDR2 are MNHEY and SMNVEV (reference sequence). DNA for the CDR3: TGTGCCAGCAGTTTAATTCGAGCTAGCGGGATCTCCTACGAGCAGTACTTC. It codes for CASSLIRASGISYEQYF.

V gene TRBV4-2 combines with J gene TRBJ2-7; TRBD2 might be the D (6 bases). V was cut by 1 base and J by 0 bases, with 19 bases left in between. CDR1 and CDR2 from the germline V gene are LGHNA and YNFKEQ. The CDR3 runs to 18 residues. In nucleotides, the CDR3 is TGTGCCAGCAGCCAAGGACTAGGTGGCAGAGGTGGCTCCTACGAGCAGTACTTC. The encoded protein is CASSQGLGGRGGSYEQYF.

The DNA of the CDR3 is TGTGCCAGCAGTTTAGGGGACTCTGAAGCTTTCTTT. Protein product: CASSLGDSEAFF. J is TRBJ1-1 and V is TRBV28; the D gene is possibly TRBD1 (5 bases). With 2 bases removed from V and 6 bases from J, the gap between germline ends came to 7 bases. The CDR3 consists of 12 residues. Germline V gene sequence: CDR1 MDHEN, CDR2 SYDVKM. Full variable domain (outside the CDR3, taken from reference TRBV28 and TRBJ1-1): DVKVTQSSRYLVKRTGEKVFLECVQDMDHENMFWYRQDPGLGLRLIYFSYDVKMKEKGDIPEGYSVSREKKERFSLILESASTNQTSMYLCASSLGDSEAFFGQGTRLTVV.

This chain connects TRBV15 to TRBJ1-1; 7 positions agree with TRBD1. Germline CDR1 is LNHNV and CDR2 is YYDKDF (reference sequence). V shed 5 bases and J 1 base; nucleotides not matched to a gene: 4. The CDR3 runs to 14 residues. The CDR3 bases are TGTGCCACCAGCGCCAGGGGGAGGAACACTGAAGCTTTCTTT. It yields the protein CATSARGRNTEAFF.

Concerning this clone itself: At the DNA level, this CDR3 is encoded by other sequences in the same sample as well. V and J are TRBV28 and TRBJ1-1; the D gene is possibly TRBD1 (6 bases). The CDR3 has 15 amino acids. The germline gives CDR1 MDHEN, CDR2 SYDVKM. V lost 2 bases, J lost 2 bases, and 12 bases lay in between. CDR3 residues: CASSLRGTSNTEAFF. As DNA, the CDR3 is TGTGCCAGCAGTTTACGGGGGACATCAAACACTGAAGCTTTCTTT.

In this sample, this clone turned up once. CDR3 sequence: CASSLVKVSGANVLTF. The CDR3 DNA reads TGTGCCAGCAGTTTAGTCAAGGTGTCTGGGGCCAACGTCCTGACTTTC. The rearrangement uses TRBV27 and TRBJ2-6; D gene ambiguous. Trimming stripped 2 bases from V and 1 base from J, with 9 bases between. Germline lookup yields CDR1 MNHEY and CDR2 SMNVEV (reference sequence). This CDR3 spans 16 amino acids.

This chain joins TRBV9 and TRBJ2-7, with a possible D match to TRBD1 (7 bases). V gave up 0 bases and J gave up 4 bases, with 11 bases separating them. CDR1 is SGDLS, CDR2 YYNGEE, per germline. The CDR3 is 14 residues long. This CDR3 reads CASSVAGDRYEQYF. The CDR3 bases are TGTGCCAGCAGCGTAGCGGGGGACAGATACGAGCAGTACTTC.

This chain connects TRBV7-9 to TRBJ2-1, with D possibly being TRBD2 (6 bases). The V end was cut by 4 bases, the J end by 7 bases, with 14 bases between. CDR3 length: 14 residues. Germline lookup yields CDR1 SEHNR and CDR2 FQNEAQ (reference sequence). The CDR3 loop is CASSSAGLGNEQFF. DNA of the CDR3: TGTGCCAGCAGCTCTGCGGGACTCGGTAATGAGCAGTTCTTC.

V usage is TRBV4-1 and J usage is TRBJ2-5; TRBD2 might be the D (7 bases). This CDR3 comprises 16 residues. Germline CDR1 and CDR2: MGHRA and YSYEKL. V was pared by 3 bases and J by 4 bases, with 18 bases between. This chain's CDR3 is CASSQDSVGGAETQYF. For the CDR3, the DNA is TGCGCCAGCAGCCAGGATTCTGTGGGGGGGGCAGAGACCCAGTACTTC.